The 6 T cell receptor beta chains below were found in one sample sequenced in a study of blood T cell repertoires in COVID-19 (dated by TCRdb to about 2020). The library came from the immunoSEQ multiplex PCR assay. In its TCRdb copy, this immuneACCESS table keeps in-frame sequences only and misses some clones. Where compared with another copy, unresolved V genes explain less than half of these, and the others have no known cause. This sample comprises hundreds of thousands of clones, 70% to 90% of them detected only once. In total, the top ten clones hold roughly a tenth of the sample. The sample was PBMCs or T cells enriched from blood (not recorded which). Receptors were obtained from a woman between 40 and 50 years old who had recovered from COVID-19.

The chain links TRBV3-1 (or the pseudogene TRBV3-2) to TRBJ1-1; TRBD1 matches at 7 bases. V shed 0 bases, J shed 11 bases, and the junction held 6 bases outside the gene matches. CDR1 is LGHDT and CDR2 is YNNKEL in the germline V gene (reference sequence). This CDR3 contains 13 residues. The DNA for the CDR3 is TGTGCCAGCAGCCAAGAGGGGTGGGGACAGGCTTTCTTT. Protein: CASSQEGWGQAFF.

The V gene is TRBV2, the J gene TRBJ1-5; 8 bases map to TRBD1. The CDR3 loop spans 14 amino acids. In germline, CDR1 is SNHLY, CDR2 FYNNEI. V lost 5 bases, J lost 7 bases, and 7 bases stayed unmatched. The CDR3 sequence is CASSLQGARQPQHF. CDR3 coding DNA: TGTGCCAGCAGTCTTCAGGGGGCGCGGCAGCCCCAGCATTTT.

The J gene is TRBJ2-1, the V gene TRBV5-6; D might be TRBD2 (6 bases). The CDR3 is 14 residues long. V was shortened by 4 bases and J by 3 bases, with 11 bases between the two germline ends. CDR1 and CDR2 (germline): SGHDT, YYEEEE. The CDR3 loop reads CASSAGPHYNEQFF. CDR3 coding DNA: TGTGCCAGCAGCGCGGGACCTCACTACAATGAGCAGTTCTTC.

The chain employs TRBV5-6 and TRBJ1-2, with 9 nucleotides matching TRBD1. V lost 2 bases to trimming and J lost 6 bases; unmatched junction nucleotides: 8. Germline CDR1 reads SGHDT; CDR2 reads YYEEEE. The CDR3 loop spans 15 amino acids. The CDR3 spells CASSFSTGGFDGYTF. CDR3 bases: TGTGCCAGCAGCTTTAGTACAGGGGGCTTCGATGGCTACACCTTC.

CDR3 coding DNA: TGTGCCAGCAGTTTTAATCCAGCGGGGGGGCGGGTCGCAGATACGCAGTATTTT. Translated, it gives CASSFNPAGGRVADTQYF. The chain uses TRBV28 and TRBJ2-3; 10 nucleotides line up with TRBD2. CDR3 length equals 18 residues. Germline V gene data show CDR1 as MDHEN and CDR2 as SYDVKM. Losses at the gene ends were 3 bases for V and 4 bases for J; bases not matched to a gene: 13.

A remark on this clone: The junction and the germline gene differ at one end; a read error may be behind it. J is TRBJ2-7 and V is TRBV7-7; possible D gene TRBD1, 6 bases. Germline V gene lookup returns CDR1 SSHAT and CDR2 FNYEAQ (reference sequence). The CDR3 is made up of 15 amino acids. The DNA of the CDR3 is TGTGCTAGCAGCTTAGGGGTGGGGGCCCCCTACGAGCAGTACTTC. It encodes CASSLGVGAPYEQYF. Using reference TRBV7-7 and TRBJ2-7 for the parts outside the CDR3, the full variable domain is GAGVSQSPRYKVTKRGQDVTLRCDPISSHATLYWYQQALGQGPEFLTYFNYEAQPDKSGLPSDRFSAERPEGSISTLTIQRTEQRDSAMYRCASSLGVGAPYEQYFGPGTRLTVT.